This is a list of T cell receptor beta chains from one sample in a study of blood T cells in healthy people across ages. From the 5' RACE reads, TCRdb called clonotypes with MiXCR, one entry per CDR3 protein. The data show roughly 1,500,000 distinct CDR3 sequences, 30% to 40% seen once. Input material: blood. The receptors were gathered from a woman in her 30s in good health. Both conserved end residues are trimmed from each CDR3.

V	J	CDR3
TRBV7-2	TRBJ2-1	ASSTGSLPYNEQF
TRBV6-5	TRBJ2-1	ASSRTSGEVRKQF
TRBV7-9	TRBJ2-4	ASSLGVLAKNIQY
TRBV7-8	TRBJ2-1	ASSPRKGGSYNEQF
TRBV9	TRBJ1-2	ASTTNPGQGNGYT
TRBV20-1	TRBJ2-7	SARAPGGEQY
TRBV30	TRBJ2-5	AWSGSGARETQY
TRBV7-2	TRBJ2-7	VSSSRDSPYEQY
TRBV7-2	TRBJ2-7	ASSWAERGGSYEQY
TRBV20-1	TRBJ1-1	SAPNEGNTEAF
TRBV30	TRBJ2-1	AFTVSTYNEQF
TRBV4-1	TRBJ2-5	ASSQDTDRGRETQY
TRBV7-9	TRBJ2-7	ASSLRVERGTYEQY
TRBV6-2/TRBV6-3	TRBJ2-1	ASVWGSGGYNEQF
TRBV29-1	TRBJ1-1	SVEDALGTGNTEAF
TRBV10-2	TRBJ2-1	ASSDTGHRLNDEQF
TRBV9	TRBJ2-5	ASSSPSGGFSETQY
TRBV20-1	TRBJ2-7	SARDALAGAGEQY
TRBV9	TRBJ2-7	ASSAGTAEYEQY
TRBV12-3/TRBV12-4	TRBJ2-3	ASSLVMADTQY
TRBV25-1	TRBJ1-1	ASSQTQEAF
TRBV30	TRBJ2-7	AWSGQATGQY
TRBV12-3/TRBV12-4	TRBJ1-2	ASSLPRQTYGYT
TRBV5-1	TRBJ2-7	ASSLQPGPYYEQY
TRBV9	TRBJ1-2	ASSAESRQANYGYT
TRBV10-3	TRBJ2-7	AISTIQGQGMEQY
TRBV7-9	TRBJ2-7	ASSHRDSIYEQY
TRBV5-1	TRBJ2-1	ASSPDIARQGSNEQF
TRBV28	TRBJ1-5	AAATAVNQPQH
TRBV10-3	TRBJ2-1	AIREQGNKQF
TRBV18	TRBJ2-3	ASSPNGEVVDTQY
TRBV6-5	TRBJ2-5	ASSYSSFRRRRQETQY